A single count supports the clone carrying this T cell receptor beta chain. In the source study's methods: Amplified reference gene primers provided the basis for estimating nucleated cell counts. The repertoire was sequenced with immunoSEQ multiplex PCR; TCRdb's copy has only in-frame clones and lacks some. That table furnishes V, J and clone size, whereas the DNA furnished D and trimming. The sample lists under 40,000 clones; over 80% were seen once. This sample is part of a study of blood T cell repertoires in COVID-19. About the study: The samples span acute and convalescent COVID-19 from the United States, Italy and Spain. Sources were T cells, B-cell-depleted T cells, or PBMCs; the material itself was cDNA or gDNA.

V lost 2 bases to trimming and J lost 7 bases; unmatched junction nucleotides: 16. Germline CDR1 reads LGHDT; CDR2 reads YNNKEL (reference sequence). The CDR3 runs 20 residues. The receptor comes from a man in his forties or fifties with active or convalescent COVID-19. The J gene is TRBJ1-6, the V gene TRBV3-1 (or the pseudogene TRBV3-2), with TRBD1 matching over 11 bases. The sample taken for sequencing was peripheral blood. CDR3 DNA sequence: TGTGCCAGCAGCCAATCCCACCGGGACAGGGGGACCGTGGGGAATTCACCCCTCCACTTT. The encoded protein is CASSQSHRDRGTVGNSPLHF.